Following are 20 T cell receptor beta chains from one sample sequenced in a study of T-cell memory formation after mild COVID-19. Via MiXCR, TCRdb re-called the 5' RACE reads, giving one row per CDR3 protein. The data show hundreds of thousands of distinct CDR3 sequences, approximately 18% seen once. Sequencing was done on a sample of PBMCs or a T cell subset sorted from them (not recorded which). The receptor set was obtained from an adult woman who had mild COVID-19 (a few samples of this study predate the infection). Cell type and time point are not known.

The CDR3 spells CASSQGISGEAFF. The CDR3 DNA reads TGTGCCAGCAGCCAGGGTATCAGCGGTGAAGCTTTCTTT. The chain has TRBV6-5 and TRBJ1-1; maybe TRBD1 (5 bases). CDR3 length equals 13 residues. The germline V and J ends were trimmed by 6 bases and 7 bases, with 15 bases remaining between them. Germline values: CDR1 MNHEY, CDR2 SVGAGI.

This rearrangement joins TRBV12-3 or TRBV12-4 to TRBJ2-1; 10 nucleotides match TRBD1. J gave up 7 bases and V 2 bases, and 2 bases lay outside the gene matches. The CDR3 consists of 14 residues. CDR3 in amino acids: CASSLPGQGNEQFF. The DNA for the CDR3 is TGTGCCAGCAGTTTACCGGGACAGGGGAATGAGCAGTTCTTC.

The genes are TRBV20-1 and TRBJ2-7; TRBD2 aligns across 10 bases. The CDR3 contains 16 residues. After removal of 2 bases from V and 0 bases from J, the junction contained 7 bases not matched to a gene. CDR1 is DFQATT, CDR2 SNEGSKA, per germline (reference sequence). The CDR3 DNA is TGCAGTGCTAGACTCGTTTCTAGCGGGAGCTCCTACGAGCAGTACTTC. As protein: CSARLVSSGSSYEQYF.

The table lists this clonotype with many counts. The chain employs TRBV3-1 and TRBJ2-7, with D tentatively TRBD2 (5 bases). V gave up 1 base and J gave up 2 bases, with 12 bases separating them. Germline V gene sequence: CDR1 LGHDT, CDR2 YNNKEL (reference sequence). There are 15 residues in the CDR3. The CDR3, as DNA: TGTGCCAGCAGCCAAGCGGGCGGGCTCACCTACGAGCAGTACTTC. Residues: CASSQAGGLTYEQYF.

This clonotype was seen a few times. The chain links TRBV30 to TRBJ2-1; TRBD2 matches at 12 bases. This CDR3 comprises 15 residues. Losses at the gene ends were 3 bases for V and 10 bases for J; bases not matched to a gene: 10. Germline loops: CDR1 GTSNPN, CDR2 SVGIG (reference sequence). The chain's CDR3 is CAWSGRTSGKVEQFF. The CDR3 nucleotides are TGTGCCTGGAGCGGACGGACTAGCGGGAAAGTGGAGCAGTTCTTC.

The chain combines TRBV12-2 with TRBJ2-3; TRBD1 is the table's D call and was not checked against the DNA. TRBV12-2 is a listed pseudogene. The CDR3 loop spans 15 amino acids. The CDR3 nucleotides read TGTGCAAGTCGCTTATTCAGGGGAGACACAGATACGCAGTATTTT. As protein: CASRLFRGDTDTQYF.

This clonotype occurred a few times. The V gene is TRBV1, the J gene TRBJ2-4; the table's D call of TRBD1 was not tested on the DNA. TRBV1 is designated a pseudogene. There are 14 residues in the CDR3. CDR3 loop: CTSSPDRAKNIQYF. In DNA, the CDR3 is TGCACCAGCAGCCCGGACAGGGCCAAAAACATTCAGTACTTC.

The V and J genes are TRBV4-1 and TRBJ2-7; no reliable D call. The CDR3 loop spans 13 amino acids. Germline V gene sequence: CDR1 MGHRA, CDR2 YSYEKL. V was shortened by 0 bases and J by 7 bases, with 10 bases between the two germline ends. The CDR3 DNA is TGCGCCAGCAGCCAAGATATAGGTAGGGAGCAGTACTTC. Translating it yields CASSQDIGREQYF.

The sample holds a few counts of this clonotype. The rearrangement joins TRBV20-1 to TRBJ1-5; D perhaps matches TRBD1 (5 bases). In germline, CDR1 is DFQATT, CDR2 SNEGSKA (reference sequence). Trimming removed 0 bases from V and 7 bases from J, with 16 bases in between. The CDR3 covers 15 residues. The chain's CDR3 is CSARDQGEPRQPQHF. Written as DNA, the CDR3 is TGCAGTGCTAGAGACCAAGGGGAACCCAGGCAGCCCCAGCATTTT.

The genes are TRBV7-7 and TRBJ2-5; TRBD2 is a possible D gene (5 bases). V lost 0 bases, J lost 4 bases, and 9 bases lay in between. Germline V gives CDR1 SSHAT, CDR2 FNYEAQ (reference sequence). This CDR3 region has 14 residues. The CDR3 region has the DNA TGTGCCAGCAGCTTAGCCGGGAACAGAGAGACCCAGTACTTC. It is translated as CASSLAGNRETQYF.

Many counts were recorded for this clonotype. The V and J genes are TRBV7-2 and TRBJ2-1, with no clear D. This CDR3 is built from 13 residues. Trimming took 5 bases from V and 8 from J, leaving 13 bases between them. CDR1 and CDR2 from the germline V gene are SGHTA and FQGNSA. The CDR3 nucleotides read TGTGCCAGCAGCGTTCAAACTGAAGATGAGCAGTTCTTC. It encodes CASSVQTEDEQFF.

The sample holds many counts of this clonotype. The chain couples TRBV7-9 to TRBJ2-5; 8 nucleotides line up with TRBD2. The CDR3 covers 16 residues. The germline V gene encodes CDR1 SEHNR and CDR2 FQNEAQ (reference sequence). J gave up 6 bases and V 4 bases, and 13 bases lay outside the gene matches. The CDR3 spells CASSSPEAGAMQTQYF. CDR3 sequence (DNA): TGTGCCAGCAGCTCCCCGGAAGCGGGAGCAATGCAGACCCAGTACTTC.

This clonotype appeared a few times. V and J are TRBV5-1 and TRBJ2-1; D unresolved. Germline-derived CDR1 and CDR2 are SGHRS and YFSETQ. Deletions cut 5 bases from V and 4 bases from J, with 10 bases between. This CDR3 is built from 13 residues. CDR3 region: CASRWTAYNEQFF. CDR3 DNA: TGCGCCAGCAGGTGGACGGCTTACAATGAGCAGTTCTTC.

This clonotype was counted a few times. The rearrangement joins TRBV7-9 to TRBJ2-1; D unresolved. Germline values: CDR1 SEHNR, CDR2 FQNEAQ (reference sequence). V was cut by 7 bases and J by 8 bases, with 6 bases left in between. CDR3 size: 10 residues. CDR3 region: CASTGDEQFF. The CDR3 DNA reads as TGTGCCAGCACAGGAGATGAGCAGTTCTTC.

Many counts were recorded for this clonotype. The rearrangement links TRBV5-6 to TRBJ2-7, with D unclear. The CDR3 has 12 residues. The V gene's germline CDR1 is SGHDT and CDR2 YYEEEE. Trimming cost V 4 bases and J 0 bases, with 5 bases left between them. CDR3 sequence: CASSQSSYEQYF. The CDR3 coding sequence is TGTGCCAGCAGCCAAAGCTCCTACGAGCAGTACTTC.

This clonotype was counted many times. The chain carries TRBV29-1 and TRBJ2-5; D is unclear. The CDR3 is 11 residues long. The V end was cut by 3 bases, the J end by 10 bases, with 12 bases between. Looked up from germline, CDR1 is SQVTM and CDR2 is ANQGSEA. This chain's CDR3 is CSVDKGGVQYF. In DNA form, the CDR3 reads TGCAGCGTTGATAAGGGTGGTGTCCAGTACTTC.

The V gene is TRBV18, the J gene TRBJ1-2, with D unresolved. The CDR3 is 18 amino acids. The germline V gene has CDR1 KGHSH and CDR2 LQKENI. Trimming pared 0 bases from V and 0 bases from J, leaving 17 bases between. The chain's CDR3 is CASSPPNYSRGSNYGYTF. CDR3 DNA sequence: TGTGCCAGCTCACCACCGAATTACTCCCGAGGTTCTAACTATGGCTACACCTTC.

This clonotype has just a few counts. V is TRBV4-1 and J is TRBJ2-7, with TRBD1 matching 9 bases. CDR1 MGHRA and CDR2 YSYEKL come from the germline V gene. This CDR3 is built from 16 residues. Trimming cost V 1 base and J 5 bases; bases outside gene matches: 9. CDR3 DNA: TGCGCCAGCAGCCAAGCGTTCGGGACAGGGTTTAACGAGCAGTACTTC. This encodes CASSQAFGTGFNEQYF.

Only a few counts were recorded for this clonotype. The gene calls are TRBV9 and TRBJ2-7; maybe TRBD2 (7 bases). The CDR3 loop spans 15 amino acids. V lost 5 bases and J 4 bases, leaving 19 bases between the germline ends. Germline-derived CDR1 and CDR2 are SGDLS and YYNGEE. In nucleotides, the CDR3 is TGTGCCAGCAGTGCCCAAGGGGGGGCGGGATACGAGCAGTACTTC. Translating it yields CASSAQGGAGYEQYF.

The V and J genes are TRBV7-9 and TRBJ2-2, with D possibly matching TRBD2 (6 bases). Per the germline V gene, CDR1 is SEHNR and CDR2 is FQNEAQ (reference sequence). V lost 0 bases to trimming and J lost 8 bases, with 19 bases between them. The CDR3 covers 17 residues. This chain's CDR3 is CASSLAPQRPGRGELFF. CDR3 nucleotide sequence: TGTGCCAGCAGCTTAGCCCCGCAACGCCCCGGGAGAGGGGAGCTGTTTTTT.